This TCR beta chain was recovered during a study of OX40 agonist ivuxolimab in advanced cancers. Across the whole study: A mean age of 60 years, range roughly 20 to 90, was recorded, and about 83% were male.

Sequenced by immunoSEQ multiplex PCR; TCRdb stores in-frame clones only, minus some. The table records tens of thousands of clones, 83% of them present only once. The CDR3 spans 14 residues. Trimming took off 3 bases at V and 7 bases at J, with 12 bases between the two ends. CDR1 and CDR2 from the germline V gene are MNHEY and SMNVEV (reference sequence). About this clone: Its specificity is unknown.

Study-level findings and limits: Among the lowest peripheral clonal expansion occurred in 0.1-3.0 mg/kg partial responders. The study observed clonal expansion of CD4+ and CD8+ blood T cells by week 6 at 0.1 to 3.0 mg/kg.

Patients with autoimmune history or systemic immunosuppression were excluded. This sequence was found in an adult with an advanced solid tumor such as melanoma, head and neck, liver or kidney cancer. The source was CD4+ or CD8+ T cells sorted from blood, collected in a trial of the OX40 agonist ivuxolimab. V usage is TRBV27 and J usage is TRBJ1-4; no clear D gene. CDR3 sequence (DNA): TGTGCCAGCAGTTTTGTACCGGCGGTTGAAAAACTGTTTTTT. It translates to CASSFVPAVEKLFF.